The 6 T cell receptor beta chains below come from one sample, sequenced in a study of CD8+ T cells in alopecia areata. RNA extraction and reverse transcription yielded cDNA as sequencing template. Assay: immunoSEQ multiplex PCR; the TCRdb copy retains only in-frame clones and omits some. The table includes about 250,000 clones, roughly 69% detected once. The source material was CD4+ T cells sorted from blood, sampled at week 0. These receptors were collected from a human donor with alopecia areata.

The sample holds a few counts of this clone. V and J are TRBV7-6 and TRBJ2-2; TRBD1 is a possible D gene (6 bases). This CDR3 has 14 residues. Deletions cut 4 bases from V and 5 bases from J, with 11 bases between. CDR1 and CDR2 from the germline V gene are SGHVS and FNYEAQ. This chain's CDR3 is CASSWIGTTGELFF. DNA of the CDR3: TGTGCCAGCAGCTGGATAGGGACAACCGGGGAGCTGTTTTTT.

In this sample, this clone turned up a few times. This sequence joins TRBV29-1 and TRBJ2-5; 10 nucleotides line up with TRBD1. The V gene end was trimmed by 5 bases and the J gene end by 4 bases; junction bases not matched to a gene: 7. The CDR3 runs 14 residues. Germline V gene sequence: CDR1 SQVTM, CDR2 ANQGSEA. This chain's CDR3 is CSVSGTGDAETQYF. CDR3 DNA: TGCAGCGTTTCCGGGACAGGGGACGCAGAGACCCAGTACTTC. Full variable domain (outside the CDR3, taken from reference TRBV29-1 and TRBJ2-5): SAVISQKPSRDICQRGTSLTIQCQVDSQVTMMFWYRQQPGQSLTLIATANQGSEATYESGFVIDKFPISRPNLTFSTLTVSNMSPEDSSIYLCSVSGTGDAETQYFGPGTRLLVL.

The chain has TRBV6-1 and TRBJ1-6; weak D call: TRBD1 (5 bases). CDR1 and CDR2 (germline): MNHNS, SASEGT. Trimming took off 3 bases at V and 2 bases at J, with 11 bases between the two ends. This CDR3 is 16 amino acids long. In DNA form, the CDR3 reads TGTGCCAGCAGTGAGGGACTCCCCACCTATAATTCACCCCTCCACTTT. It yields the protein CASSEGLPTYNSPLHF.

V gene TRBV29-1 combines with J gene TRBJ2-5; D unresolved. Germline V gene data show CDR1 as SQVTM and CDR2 as ANQGSEA. Trimming took off 2 bases at V and 0 bases at J, with 7 bases between the two ends. This CDR3 region has 13 residues. The CDR3 sequence: CSVESHYQETQYF. For the CDR3, the DNA is TGCAGCGTTGAATCACATTACCAAGAGACCCAGTACTTC.

The chain uses TRBV4-2 and TRBJ1-2; 10 bases fit TRBD1. The germline V gene has CDR1 LGHNA and CDR2 YNFKEQ. CDR3 length: 15 residues. V was pared by 3 bases and J by 8 bases, with 9 bases of the junction left unmatched. The CDR3 DNA follows: TGTGCCAGCAGCCATGGACAGGGGGAGCCAGGAGGCTACACCTTC. Amino acids: CASSHGQGEPGGYTF.

This clone was picked up a small number of times. The chain uses TRBV7-9 and TRBJ2-4, with a possible D match to TRBD2 (5 bases). From germline, CDR1 is SEHNR and CDR2 FQNEAQ (reference sequence). This CDR3 spans 13 amino acids. Between the trimmed V and J ends, which lost 5 bases and 3 bases, there was a span of 8 bases. In nucleotides, the CDR3 is TGTGCCAGCAGCCACCGGGACAAAAACATTCAGTACTTC. Residues: CASSHRDKNIQYF.